Listed below are T cell receptor beta chains from one sample, sequenced in a study of graft-versus-host responses after intestinal transplantation. Their antigens remain unidentified. TCRdb's copy holds only in-frame clones and misses some; the assay was immunoSEQ multiplex PCR. Among roughly 100,000 clones listed, more than 75% were seen once. This specimen was unstimulated CD4+ T cells sorted from spleen or lymph node cells, taken before intestinal transplant. These receptors were obtained from a human donor who received an intestinal transplant. Both conserved end residues are part of each CDR3. Fields, in order: V gene, clone size, J gene, D gene, CDR3 protein, CDR3 DNA. A D gene is named only where the DNA matches it firmly. Expanded clones get a size class; other rows say once, few or many, or leave the size out.

v_gene: TRBV2; abundance: NA; j_gene: TRBJ2-2; d_gene: NA; CDR3aa: CASGQEVTGELFF; CDR3nt: TGTGCCAGCGGCCAGGAAGTCACCGGGGAGCTGTTTTTT
v_gene: TRBV18; abundance: NA; j_gene: TRBJ2-1; d_gene: TRBD2; CDR3aa: CASSPRRSGGAYNEQFF; CDR3nt: TGTGCCAGCTCACCCCGGAGGAGCGGGGGGGCCTACAATGAGCAGTTCTTC
v_gene: TRBV6-5; abundance: NA; j_gene: TRBJ2-7; d_gene: TRBD2; CDR3aa: CASSSPGLAGYEQYF; CDR3nt: TGTGCCAGCAGTTCTCCGGGACTAGCGGGATACGAGCAGTACTTC
v_gene: TRBV19; abundance: NA; j_gene: TRBJ2-5; d_gene: NA; CDR3aa: CASSIQGFAETQYF; CDR3nt: TGTGCCAGTAGTATCCAGGGGTTTGCGGAGACCCAGTACTTC
v_gene: TRBV11-3; abundance: once; j_gene: TRBJ2-2; d_gene: TRBD2; CDR3aa: CASSLGGRASGELFF; CDR3nt: TGTGCCAGCAGCTTAGGCGGGAGGGCTTCCGGGGAGCTGTTTTTT
v_gene: TRBV5-1; abundance: NA; j_gene: TRBJ2-5; d_gene: NA; CDR3aa: CASSSGREETQYF; CDR3nt: TGCGCCAGCAGCTCGGGACGGGAAGAGACCCAGTACTTC
v_gene: TRBV30; abundance: NA; j_gene: TRBJ2-7; d_gene: NA; CDR3aa: CAWSGDPDSRYEQYF; CDR3nt: TGTGCCTGGAGTGGTGACCCGGACAGTCGGTACGAGCAGTACTTC
v_gene: TRBV11-2; abundance: NA; j_gene: TRBJ2-7; d_gene: NA; CDR3aa: CASSLLVGPSYEQYF; CDR3nt: TGTGCCAGCAGCTTATTAGTCGGTCCCTCCTACGAGCAGTACTTC
v_gene: TRBV28; abundance: once; j_gene: TRBJ2-2; d_gene: NA; CDR3aa: CASSLVGTGELFF; CDR3nt: TGTGCCAGCAGTTTAGTTGGAACCGGGGAGCTGTTTTTT
v_gene: TRBV5-6; abundance: few; j_gene: TRBJ2-7; d_gene: NA; CDR3aa: CASSSLDRILYEQYF; CDR3nt: TGTGCCAGCAGCTCACTCGACAGGATACTCTACGAGCAGTACTTC
v_gene: TRBV29-1; abundance: NA; j_gene: TRBJ2-4; d_gene: NA; CDR3aa: CSVETGGNIQYF; CDR3nt: TGCAGCGTCGAAACAGGAGGCAACATTCAGTACTTC
v_gene: TRBV19; abundance: once; j_gene: TRBJ2-5; d_gene: NA; CDR3aa: CASSGGRPQESQYF; CDR3nt: TGTGCCAGTAGTGGCGGACGGCCCCAAGAGTCCCAGTACTTC
v_gene: TRBV10-3; abundance: NA; j_gene: TRBJ1-1; d_gene: NA; CDR3aa: CAISESRKGGNTEAFF; CDR3nt: TGTGCCATCAGTGAGTCCCGGAAGGGGGGGAACACTGAAGCTTTCTTT
v_gene: TRBV11-2; abundance: NA; j_gene: TRBJ2-7; d_gene: TRBD2; CDR3aa: CASSLGTSSYEQYF; CDR3nt: TGTGCCAGCAGCTTAGGGACTAGCTCCTACGAGCAGTACTTC
v_gene: TRBV10-1; abundance: NA; j_gene: TRBJ2-7; d_gene: TRBD2; CDR3aa: CASSDGTSGNYEQYF; CDR3nt: TGCGCCAGCAGTGACGGGACTAGCGGGAATTACGAGCAGTACTTC
v_gene: TRBV7-3; abundance: NA; j_gene: TRBJ2-7; d_gene: NA; CDR3aa: CASSQAPGANYEQYF; CDR3nt: TGTGCCAGCAGCCAGGCGCCAGGCGCTAACTACGAGCAGTACTTC
v_gene: TRBV5-1; abundance: NA; j_gene: TRBJ2-1; d_gene: TRBD2; CDR3aa: CASSLSTSGGAYEQFF; CDR3nt: TGCGCCAGCAGCCTATCGACTAGCGGGGGGGCCTATGAGCAGTTCTTC
v_gene: TRBV5-4; abundance: NA; j_gene: TRBJ2-5; d_gene: NA; CDR3aa: CASSSHKAQETQYF; CDR3nt: TGTGCCAGCAGCTCGCACAAGGCCCAAGAGACCCAGTACTTC
v_gene: TRBV6-5; abundance: once; j_gene: TRBJ1-1; d_gene: TRBD1; CDR3aa: CASRRGQGLTEAFF; CDR3nt: TGTGCCAGCAGGCGAGGACAGGGGTTAACTGAAGCTTTCTTT
v_gene: TRBV5-1; abundance: NA; j_gene: TRBJ1-2; d_gene: NA; CDR3aa: CASSLGERGYGYTF; CDR3nt: TGCGCCAGCAGCTTGGGGGAGAGGGGCTATGGCTACACCTTC
v_gene: TRBV6-6; abundance: NA; j_gene: TRBJ1-3; d_gene: TRBD1; CDR3aa: CASRTGDSGNTIYF; CDR3nt: TGTGCCAGCAGGACAGGGGACTCTGGAAACACCATATATTTT
v_gene: TRBV21-1; abundance: NA; j_gene: TRBJ2-4; d_gene: NA; CDR3aa: CASSKGGGRPDNIKNIQYF; CDR3nt: TGTGCCAGCAGCAAAGGTGGCGGGAGGCCGGATAATATCAAAAACATTCAGTACTTC
v_gene: TRBV28; abundance: few; j_gene: TRBJ2-7; d_gene: NA; CDR3aa: CASSLGAYEQYF; CDR3nt: TGTGCCAGCAGTCTGGGGGCCTACGAGCAGTACTTC
v_gene: TRBV6-6; abundance: few; j_gene: TRBJ1-2; d_gene: NA; CDR3aa: CASSYSPEGYGYTF; CDR3nt: TGTGCCAGCAGTTACTCCCCCGAGGGCTATGGCTACACCTTC
v_gene: TRBV9; abundance: once; j_gene: TRBJ2-7; d_gene: NA; CDR3aa: CASSPRGSTNFYEQYF; CDR3nt: TGTGCCAGCAGCCCGAGAGGGAGCACAAACTTCTACGAGCAGTACTTC
v_gene: TRBV6-6; abundance: NA; j_gene: TRBJ2-4; d_gene: NA; CDR3aa: CASSYSSRGDIQYF; CDR3nt: TGTGCCAGCAGTTACTCGAGCAGGGGGGACATTCAGTACTTC
v_gene: TRBV2; abundance: few; j_gene: TRBJ1-5; d_gene: NA; CDR3aa: CASSEALGESNQPQHF; CDR3nt: TGTGCCAGCAGTGAAGCGCTAGGGGAAAGCAATCAGCCCCAGCATTTT
v_gene: TRBV5-5; abundance: NA; j_gene: TRBJ1-2; d_gene: NA; CDR3aa: CASSLDKWGYTF; CDR3nt: TGTGCCAGCAGCTTGGACAAGTGGGGCTACACCTTC
v_gene: TRBV9; abundance: NA; j_gene: TRBJ2-1; d_gene: TRBD2; CDR3aa: CASSPRGVQGLFQDEQFF; CDR3nt: TGTGCCAGCAGCCCGCGGGGGGTGCAGGGCCTCTTTCAAGATGAGCAGTTCTTC
v_gene: TRBV4-2; abundance: NA; j_gene: TRBJ2-1; d_gene: TRBD2; CDR3aa: CASSQGTTDYNEQFF; CDR3nt: TGTGCCAGCAGCCAGGGGACTACAGACTACAATGAGCAGTTCTTC
v_gene: TRBV6-4; abundance: NA; j_gene: TRBJ1-5; d_gene: TRBD1; CDR3aa: CASSDSRDRESNQPQHF; CDR3nt: TGTGCCAGCAGTGACTCCCGGGACAGGGAAAGCAATCAGCCCCAGCATTTT
v_gene: TRBV10-2; abundance: NA; j_gene: TRBJ2-5; d_gene: NA; CDR3aa: CASSDSRTQETQYF; CDR3nt: TGCGCCAGCAGTGACTCCAGGACCCAAGAGACCCAGTACTTC